Following are 20 T cell receptor beta chains from one sample sequenced in a study of T cells after yellow fever vaccination. In TCRdb, the 5' RACE reads were re-called with MiXCR into one record per CDR3 protein. In the table there are roughly 310,000 distinct CDR3 sequences, 3.6% of which are singletons. Sequenced material: PBMCs, taken on the day of the yellow fever booster vaccination. The receptors shown here come from a man aged 18 to 30 who received the YFV17D yellow fever vaccine.

This clonotype was seen repeatedly, ten times or more. The V call is TRBV10-3, the J call TRBJ2-1, with TRBD2 matching over 7 bases. This CDR3 spans 13 amino acids. Germline V lookup: CDR1 ENHRY, CDR2 SYGVKD. V shed 6 bases and J 7 bases; nucleotides not matched to a gene: 6. DNA for the CDR3: TGTGCCATCAGCTCGCGGGGAGGGAATGAGCAGTTCTTC. Protein: CAISSRGGNEQFF.

V is TRBV29-1 and J is TRBJ1-1; no clear D. CDR1 SQVTM and CDR2 ANQGSEA come from the germline V gene. With 4 bases removed from V and 1 base from J, the gap between germline ends came to 7 bases. The length of the CDR3 is 12 residues. CDR3 sequence (DNA): TGCAGCGTTGGTAATTCGAACACTGAAGCTTTCTTT. This codes for CSVGNSNTEAFF.

This clonotype came up a few times. The chain has TRBV10-2 and TRBJ2-5; TRBD1 or TRBD2 may be the D gene (5 bases each). Germline values: CDR1 WSHSY, CDR2 SAAADI. V dropped 7 bases and J dropped 1 base, with 13 bases sitting between them. CDR3 length: 14 amino acids. CDR3 protein: CASMDGALQETQYF. The DNA of the CDR3 is TGCGCCAGCATGGACGGGGCCCTCCAAGAGACCCAGTACTTC.

This clonotype was seen many times. J is TRBJ2-1 and V is TRBV5-1; 8 nucleotides agree with TRBD1. V was clipped by 7 bases and J by 4 bases; unmatched bases: 7. This CDR3 is 14 amino acids long. The germline CDR1 and CDR2 sequences are SGHRS and YFSETQ. The CDR3 loop reads CASRPGQVYNEQFF. The CDR3 region has the DNA TGCGCCAGCCGACCGGGACAGGTGTACAATGAGCAGTTCTTC.

This clonotype was seen at least ten times. The genes are TRBV4-1 and TRBJ2-5, with 9 nucleotides matching TRBD2. From germline, CDR1 is MGHRA and CDR2 YSYEKL. V gave up 0 bases and J gave up 1 base; unmatched junction bases: 3. The CDR3 runs to 16 residues. The CDR3 DNA reads as TGCGCCAGCAGCCAAGATCCAGCGGGGGGCCAAGAGACCCAGTACTTC. The encoded protein is CASSQDPAGGQETQYF.

The rearrangement uses TRBV3-1 and TRBJ1-1, with D maybe TRBD1 (6 bases). V lost 8 bases, J lost 0 bases, and 10 bases lay in between. This CDR3 contains 13 residues. CDR1 and CDR2 (germline): LGHDT, YNNKEL (reference sequence). The CDR3, as DNA: TGTGCCAGCGGCCGGGGGCTGAACACTGAAGCTTTCTTT. The encoded protein is CASGRGLNTEAFF.

This clonotype was observed at least ten times. The chain has TRBV6-5 and TRBJ2-1; D gene ambiguous. The ends were cut back, 2 bases at V and 9 bases at J, with 11 bases in the middle. The length of the CDR3 is 13 residues. CDR1 is MNHEY, CDR2 SVGAGI, per germline. The CDR3 region has the DNA TGTGCCAGCAGTTACGACATGGTGGGTGAGCAGTTCTTC. Its translation is CASSYDMVGEQFF.

This clonotype came up many times. V and J are TRBV3-1 and TRBJ1-2; D is perhaps TRBD1 (5 bases). The CDR3 is 14 residues long. Germline V gene sequence: CDR1 LGHDT, CDR2 YNNKEL (reference sequence). Between the trimmed V and J ends, which lost 0 bases and 5 bases, there was a span of 10 bases. CDR3 loop: CASSQDQTAYGYTF. CDR3 coding DNA: TGTGCCAGCAGCCAAGATCAGACAGCGTATGGCTACACCTTC.

This clonotype was observed many times. V gene TRBV20-1 combines with J gene TRBJ2-1; 7 bases line up with TRBD2. CDR1 DFQATT and CDR2 SNEGSKA come from the germline V gene (reference sequence). The V segment lost 3 bases and the J segment 3 bases; nucleotides outside the gene matches: 5. The CDR3 is 14 amino acids. CDR3 nucleotides: TGCAGTGCTAGCGAGCGGGGTTACTACAATGAGCAGTTCTTC. Protein product: CSASERGYYNEQFF.

The sample holds a few counts of this clonotype. The chain couples TRBV6-5 to TRBJ1-6; 8 nucleotides match TRBD1. The CDR3 spans 15 residues. CDR1 MNHEY and CDR2 SVGAGI come from the germline V gene. The V segment lost 3 bases and the J segment 9 bases; nucleotides outside the gene matches: 7. The CDR3 reads CASSYMDRVGSPLHF. The DNA for the CDR3 is TGTGCCAGCAGTTATATGGACAGGGTGGGTTCACCCCTCCACTTT.

This clonotype has only a few counts. The chain recombines TRBV3-1 with TRBJ1-1; D gene ambiguous. This CDR3 has 12 residues. V was shortened by 2 bases and J by 10 bases, with 11 bases between the two germline ends. Per the germline V gene, CDR1 is LGHDT and CDR2 is YNNKEL (reference sequence). CDR3 in amino acids: CASSQSQRRAFF. The CDR3, as DNA: TGTGCCAGCAGCCAAAGCCAGCGGAGAGCTTTCTTT.

This clonotype has a count of ten or more. V usage is TRBV11-2 and J usage is TRBJ2-7; TRBD1 or TRBD2 may be the D gene (5 bases each). The V and J ends lost 0 bases and 2 bases respectively, with 11 bases between them. There are 15 residues in the CDR3. Germline CDR1 is SGHAT and CDR2 is FQNNGV. The CDR3 nucleotides read TGTGCCAGCAGCTTAGAGTCGGGGCTTGCCTACGAGCAGTACTTC. Amino acids: CASSLESGLAYEQYF.

The chain links TRBV29-1 to TRBJ2-7; 16 bases map to TRBD2. The CDR3 runs 15 residues. CDR1 SQVTM and CDR2 ANQGSEA come from the germline V gene. Unmatched junction bases numbered 1, after V lost 3 bases and J lost 2 bases. The CDR3 region has the DNA TGCAGCGTTGAGGGACTAGCGGGGGGGGCCTACGAGCAGTACTTC. Translation gives CSVEGLAGGAYEQYF.

Ten or more counts support this clonotype. The chain links TRBV7-2 to TRBJ2-2; 12 bases line up with TRBD2. The germline gives CDR1 SGHTA, CDR2 FQGNSA. The V segment lost 5 bases and the J segment 4 bases; nucleotides outside the gene matches: 8. CDR3 length: 17 amino acids. The CDR3 reads CASSPRLAGASTGELFF. CDR3 nucleotides: TGTGCCAGCAGCCCCCGACTAGCGGGGGCCTCCACCGGGGAGCTGTTTTTT.

This sequence joins TRBV6-2 or TRBV6-3 and TRBJ2-1; D gene ambiguous. The CDR3 has 12 residues. V was pared by 2 bases and J by 10 bases, with 9 bases between. CDR1 MNHEY and CDR2 SVGEGT come from the germline V gene. The DNA of the CDR3 is TGTGCCAGCAGTTACGAAGTCTCCGAGCAGTTCTTC. It is translated as CASSYEVSEQFF.

This clonotype occurred many times. Here the CDR3 DNA reads TGCAGTGCTAGACAGGGCAATCAGCCCCAGCATTTT. Amino acids: CSARQGNQPQHF. V and J are TRBV20-1 and TRBJ1-5; no clear D. The CDR3 runs to 12 residues. The V and J ends lost 2 bases and 2 bases respectively, with 4 bases between them. From germline, CDR1 is DFQATT and CDR2 SNEGSKA (reference sequence).

This clonotype has at least ten counts. This chain joins TRBV19 and TRBJ2-1, with 9 bases aligning to TRBD1. Trimming at V came to 1 base and at J to 7 bases, leaving 5 bases not matched to a gene. This CDR3 is 15 amino acids long. The germline gives CDR1 LNHDA, CDR2 SQIVND (reference sequence). The CDR3: CASSIVIDRGNEQFF. The CDR3, as DNA: TGTGCCAGTAGTATAGTAATAGACAGGGGGAATGAGCAGTTCTTC.

This clonotype was seen many times. This chain uses TRBV20-1 with TRBJ2-6, with D possibly TRBD2 on 6 matching bases. Germline CDR1 is DFQATT and CDR2 is SNEGSKA (reference sequence). V lost 2 bases and J 1 base, leaving 21 bases between the germline ends. The CDR3 has 19 residues. CDR3 coding DNA: TGCAGTGCTAGACTCCGGCGCGGGATTGTGGTTTCTGGGGCCAACGTCCTGACTTTC. It specifies CSARLRRGIVVSGANVLTF.

This clonotype came up many times. The chain carries TRBV25-1 and TRBJ2-7; D is unresolved. CDR1 is MGHDK and CDR2 is SYGVNS in the germline V gene. This CDR3 region has 13 residues. Trimming shortened V by 4 bases and J by 3 bases, and 10 bases separated the two germline ends. CDR3 sequence: CASSVDTHYEQYF. As DNA, the CDR3 is TGTGCCAGCAGTGTCGACACCCACTACGAGCAGTACTTC.

Ten or more counts support this clonotype. The V call is TRBV7-2, the J call TRBJ2-6; the D is unclear. Germline V CDR1 and CDR2: SGHTA, FQGNSA. The CDR3 contains 16 residues. The ends were cut back, 2 bases at V and 0 bases at J, with 8 bases in the middle. This CDR3 is CASSLKVSSGANVLTF. Written as DNA, the CDR3 is TGTGCCAGCAGCTTAAAGGTTAGCTCTGGGGCCAACGTCCTGACTTTC.